This T cell receptor beta chain comes out of a study of T-cell reconstitution after alpha-beta-depleted transplantation in children. The study, taken as a whole, reports: Hyperexpanded clones declined; after one year, newly produced T cells mostly supplied diversity. Two months or so post-transplant, alpha-beta T cells reportedly derived from several hundred expanded graft clones. For some patients, TCRbeta diversity was high at day 60 because of recipient T cells and thymic progenitors that survived.

Points on this clonotype: Its target is not known.

The CDR3 consists of 14 residues. Trimming pared 6 bases from V and 0 bases from J, leaving 9 bases between. The TCRbeta library incorporated unique molecular identifiers. TCRdb reanalysed the PCR reads using MiXCR and keeps one entry per CDR3 protein. The sample shows around 300,000 distinct CDR3 sequences, over 20% of them seen only once. The sample consisted of PBMCs, mostly from graft donor cells, taken 180 days after TCRalphabeta/CD19-depleted stem cell transplant. The chain joins TRBV12-3 or TRBV12-4 to TRBJ1-5; possibly TRBD1 for D (5 bases). This sequence was found in a male patient aged 10 to 17 who had a stem cell transplant for acute lymphoblastic leukemia, so the T cells may come from the graft donor. CDR3 residues: CASSLTASNQPQHF. The CDR3 nucleotides read TGTGCCAGCAGCTTGACAGCTAGCAATCAGCCCCAGCATTTT.